This record concerns one T cell receptor (beta chain) sequence. Other DNA sequences of this sample code for an identical CDR3. This specimen belongs to a study of blood T cell repertoires in COVID-19. Donors were grouped by their self-reported clinical history. The CDR3 runs 11 residues. Trimming took off 4 bases at V and 2 bases at J, with 2 bases between the two ends. Germline CDR1 and CDR2: SGHAT and FQNNGV. Profiling relied on immunoSEQ multiplex PCR, and the TCRdb table lists in-frame clones only, not all of them. The table has a few hundred thousand clones, around four fifths seen once. The sequence was obtained from a man aged 25-45 years with acute COVID-19. The rearrangement uses TRBV11-2 and TRBJ2-5; D gene ambiguous. Specimen: PBMCs or T cells enriched from blood (not recorded which). The CDR3 region has the DNA TGTGCCAGCAGCTCGCAAGAGACCCAGTACTTC. It encodes CASSSQETQYF.